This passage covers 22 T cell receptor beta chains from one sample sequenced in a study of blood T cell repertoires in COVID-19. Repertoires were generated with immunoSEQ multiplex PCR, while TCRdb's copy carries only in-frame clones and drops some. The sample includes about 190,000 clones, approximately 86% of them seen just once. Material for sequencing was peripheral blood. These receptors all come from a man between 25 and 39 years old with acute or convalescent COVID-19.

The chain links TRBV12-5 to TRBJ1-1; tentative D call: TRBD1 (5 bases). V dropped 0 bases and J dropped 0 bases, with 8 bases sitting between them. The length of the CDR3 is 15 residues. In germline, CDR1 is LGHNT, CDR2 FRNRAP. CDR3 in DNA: TGTGCTAGTGGTTTGGTACCAGGGATGAACACTGAAGCTTTCTTT. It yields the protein CASGLVPGMNTEAFF.

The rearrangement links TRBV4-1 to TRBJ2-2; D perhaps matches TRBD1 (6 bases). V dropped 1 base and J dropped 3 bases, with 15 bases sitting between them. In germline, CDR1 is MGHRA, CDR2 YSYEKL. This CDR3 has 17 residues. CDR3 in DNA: TGCGCCAGCAGCCAAGGTCAGAACAGGGACCACACCGGGGAGCTGTTTTTT. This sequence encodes CASSQGQNRDHTGELFF.

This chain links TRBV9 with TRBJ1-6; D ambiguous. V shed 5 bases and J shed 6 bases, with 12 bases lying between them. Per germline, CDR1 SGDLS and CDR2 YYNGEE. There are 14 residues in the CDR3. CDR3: CASSFAAPNSPLHF. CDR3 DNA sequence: TGTGCCAGCAGTTTCGCGGCCCCTAATTCACCCCTCCACTTT. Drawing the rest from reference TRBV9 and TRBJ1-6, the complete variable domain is DSGVTQTPKHLITATGQRVTLRCSPRSGDLSVYWYQQSLDQGLQFLIQYYNGEERAKGNILERFSAQQFPDLHSELNLSSLELGDSALYFCASSFAAPNSPLHFGNGTRLTVT.

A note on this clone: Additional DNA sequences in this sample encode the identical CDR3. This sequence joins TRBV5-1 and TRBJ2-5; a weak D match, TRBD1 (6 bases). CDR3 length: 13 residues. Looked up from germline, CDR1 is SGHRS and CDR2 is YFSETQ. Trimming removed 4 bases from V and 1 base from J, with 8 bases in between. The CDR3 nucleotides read TGCGCCAGCAGCACGACAGGCCAAGAGACCCAGTACTTC. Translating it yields CASSTTGQETQYF.

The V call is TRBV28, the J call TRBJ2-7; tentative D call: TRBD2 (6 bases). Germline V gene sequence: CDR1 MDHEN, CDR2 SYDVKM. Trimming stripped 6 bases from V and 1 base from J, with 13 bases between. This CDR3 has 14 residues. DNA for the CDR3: TGTGCCAGCAGAATTGGCGGGGAATCCTACGAGCAGTACTTC. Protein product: CASRIGGESYEQYF.

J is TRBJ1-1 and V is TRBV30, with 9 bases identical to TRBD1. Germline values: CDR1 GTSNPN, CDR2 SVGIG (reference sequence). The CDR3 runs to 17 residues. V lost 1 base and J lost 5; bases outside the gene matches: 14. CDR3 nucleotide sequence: TGTGCCTGGAGTGCTGGGACAGGGAAACTTTGGGGTACTGAAGCTTTCTTT. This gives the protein CAWSAGTGKLWGTEAFF.

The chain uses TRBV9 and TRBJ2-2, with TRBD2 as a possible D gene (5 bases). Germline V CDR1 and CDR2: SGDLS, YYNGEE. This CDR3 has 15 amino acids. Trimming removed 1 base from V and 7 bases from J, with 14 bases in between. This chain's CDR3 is CASSVLAEGSGELFF. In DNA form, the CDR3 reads TGTGCCAGCAGCGTATTAGCTGAAGGGAGCGGGGAGCTGTTTTTT.

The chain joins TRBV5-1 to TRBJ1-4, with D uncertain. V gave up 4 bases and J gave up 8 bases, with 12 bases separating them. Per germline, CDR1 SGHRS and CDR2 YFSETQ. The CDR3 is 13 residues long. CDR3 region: CASSETPGEKLFF. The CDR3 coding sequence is TGCGCCAGCAGCGAGACCCCGGGGGAAAAACTGTTTTTT.

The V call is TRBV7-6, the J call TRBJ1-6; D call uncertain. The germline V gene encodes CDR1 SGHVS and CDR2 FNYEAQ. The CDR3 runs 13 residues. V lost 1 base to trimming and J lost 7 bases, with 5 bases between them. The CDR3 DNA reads TGTGCCAGCAGCTTAGGAGTCAATTCACCCCTCCACTTT. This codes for CASSLGVNSPLHF.

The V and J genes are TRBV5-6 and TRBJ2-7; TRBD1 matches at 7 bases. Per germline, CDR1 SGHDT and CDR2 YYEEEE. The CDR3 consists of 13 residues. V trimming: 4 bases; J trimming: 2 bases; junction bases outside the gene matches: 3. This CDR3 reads CASSRGTAYEQYF. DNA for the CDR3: TGTGCCAGCAGCCGAGGGACAGCCTACGAGCAGTACTTC.

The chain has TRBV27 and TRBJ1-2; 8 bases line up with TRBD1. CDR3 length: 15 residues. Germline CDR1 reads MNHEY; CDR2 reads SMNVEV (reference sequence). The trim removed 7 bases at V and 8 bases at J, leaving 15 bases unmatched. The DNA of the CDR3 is TGTGCCAGCACCAAGAGAAATCAGGGGGCTTGGGGCTACACCTTC. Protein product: CASTKRNQGAWGYTF.

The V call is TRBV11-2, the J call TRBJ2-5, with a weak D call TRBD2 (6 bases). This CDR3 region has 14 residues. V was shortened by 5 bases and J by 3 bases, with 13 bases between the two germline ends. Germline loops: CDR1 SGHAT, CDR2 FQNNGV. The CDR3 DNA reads TGTGCCAGCAGCGAAAATAGCGGAAAAGAGACCCAGTACTTC. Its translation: CASSENSGKETQYF.

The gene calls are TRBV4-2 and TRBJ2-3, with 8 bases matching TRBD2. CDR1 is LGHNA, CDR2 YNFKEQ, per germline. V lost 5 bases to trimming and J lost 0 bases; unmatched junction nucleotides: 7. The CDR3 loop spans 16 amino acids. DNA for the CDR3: TGTGCCAGCAGCAGAACGCGGGGGGCTAGCACAGATACGCAGTATTTT. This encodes CASSRTRGASTDTQYF.

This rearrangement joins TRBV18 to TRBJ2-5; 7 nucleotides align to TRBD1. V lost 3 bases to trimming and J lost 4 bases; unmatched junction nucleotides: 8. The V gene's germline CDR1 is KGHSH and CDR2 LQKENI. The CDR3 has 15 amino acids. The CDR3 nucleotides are TGTGCCAGCTCACCGGGACATTCAGGGGGAGAGACCCAGTACTTC. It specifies CASSPGHSGGETQYF.

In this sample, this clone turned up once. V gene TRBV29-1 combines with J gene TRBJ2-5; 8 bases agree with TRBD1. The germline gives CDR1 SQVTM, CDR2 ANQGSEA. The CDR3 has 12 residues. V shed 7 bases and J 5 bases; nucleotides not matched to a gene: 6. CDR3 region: CSGGQVAETQYF. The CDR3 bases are TGCAGCGGGGGACAGGTTGCGGAGACCCAGTACTTC.

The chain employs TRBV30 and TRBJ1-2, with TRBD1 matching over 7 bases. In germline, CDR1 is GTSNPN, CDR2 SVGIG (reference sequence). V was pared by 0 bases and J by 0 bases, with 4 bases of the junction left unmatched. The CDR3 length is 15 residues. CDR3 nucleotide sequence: TGTGCCTGGAGTGTAGGGACAGACACTAACTATGGCTACACCTTC. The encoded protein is CAWSVGTDTNYGYTF.

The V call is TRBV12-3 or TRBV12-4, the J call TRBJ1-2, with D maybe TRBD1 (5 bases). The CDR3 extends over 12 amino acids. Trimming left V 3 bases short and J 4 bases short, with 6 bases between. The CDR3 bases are TGTGCCAGCAGTTTTGACAGCTATGGCTACACCTTC. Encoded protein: CASSFDSYGYTF.

CDR3 DNA sequence: TGTGCCAGCAGCTTAATGGCGAACACTGAAGCTTTCTTT. Protein product: CASSLMANTEAFF. The chain links TRBV7-9 to TRBJ1-1; D unresolved. CDR1 is SEHNR and CDR2 is FQNEAQ in the germline V gene (reference sequence). Trimming removed 2 bases at V and 1 base at J, with 5 bases between. The CDR3 is made up of 13 amino acids.

CDR3 nucleotides: TGTGCCAGTAGGTCCCGAACTAGCGGGGTCAAATCGCGCCTAACCGGGGAGCTGTTTTTT. Amino acid sequence: CASRSRTSGVKSRLTGELFF. The V gene is TRBV19, the J gene TRBJ2-2; 10 nucleotides match TRBD2. CDR1 is LNHDA and CDR2 is SQIVND in the germline V gene (reference sequence). The CDR3 contains 20 residues. The V gene end was trimmed by 6 bases and the J gene end by 5 bases; junction bases not matched to a gene: 21.

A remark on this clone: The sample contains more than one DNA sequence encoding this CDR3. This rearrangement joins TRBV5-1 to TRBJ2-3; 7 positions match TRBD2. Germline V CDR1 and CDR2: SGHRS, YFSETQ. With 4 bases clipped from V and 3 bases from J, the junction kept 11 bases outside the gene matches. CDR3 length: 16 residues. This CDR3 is CASSLGLVGGTDTQYF. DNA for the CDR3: TGCGCCAGCAGCCTAGGACTAGTGGGAGGGACAGATACGCAGTATTTT.

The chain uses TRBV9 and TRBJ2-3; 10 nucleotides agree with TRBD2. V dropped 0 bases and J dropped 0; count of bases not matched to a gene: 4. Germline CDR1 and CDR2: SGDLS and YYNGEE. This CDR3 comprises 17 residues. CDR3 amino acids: CASSVALLAGSTDTQYF. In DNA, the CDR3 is TGTGCCAGCAGCGTAGCCCTACTAGCGGGGAGCACAGATACGCAGTATTTT.

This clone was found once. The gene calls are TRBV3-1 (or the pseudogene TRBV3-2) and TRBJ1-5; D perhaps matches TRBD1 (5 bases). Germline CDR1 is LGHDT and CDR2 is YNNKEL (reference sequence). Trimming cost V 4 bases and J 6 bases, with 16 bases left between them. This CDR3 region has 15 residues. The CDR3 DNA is TGTGCCAGCAGCCTAAGCCATGGGGGGACTCAGCCCCAGCATTTT. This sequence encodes CASSLSHGGTQPQHF.